Following are 31 T cell receptor beta chains from one sample sequenced in a study of cytomegalovirus exposure and HLA in healthy donors. The method was immunoSEQ multiplex PCR; TCRdb's version includes in-frame clones alone and lacks a portion of them. The table lists under 200,000 clones, 75% to 90% of them singletons. The source material was PBMCs. The receptors shown here come from a man between 18 and 29 years old in good health and CMV-seropositive.

V is TRBV6-6 and J is TRBJ1-2; TRBD1 is a possible D gene (5 bases). Germline lookup yields CDR1 MNHNY and CDR2 SVGAGI (reference sequence). The CDR3 loop spans 12 amino acids. The germline V and J ends were trimmed by 7 bases and 3 bases, with 9 bases remaining between them. CDR3 protein: CASTTGDYGYTF. The CDR3 nucleotides are TGTGCCAGCACCACGGGGGACTATGGCTACACCTTC.

The chain carries TRBV25-1 and TRBJ2-7; TRBD2 matches at 7 bases. Germline CDR1 reads MGHDK; CDR2 reads SYGVNS. Trimming removed 4 bases from V and 6 bases from J; junction bases left unmatched: 3. This CDR3 is 12 amino acids long. The CDR3 here is CASSGAGVEQYF. In nucleotides, the CDR3 is TGTGCCAGCAGTGGGGCGGGGGTCGAGCAGTACTTC.

The gene calls are TRBV6-1 and TRBJ2-3, with TRBD2 matching over 7 bases. There are 15 residues in the CDR3. The V gene end was trimmed by 7 bases and the J gene end by 0 bases; junction bases not matched to a gene: 7. CDR1 is MNHNS and CDR2 is SASEGT in the germline V gene. The CDR3 bases are TGTGCCAGCACCCGGGGGGAATCGAGCACAGATACGCAGTATTTT. The encoded protein is CASTRGESSTDTQYF.

V gene TRBV19 combines with J gene TRBJ1-4, with a tentative D call TRBD1 (5 bases). CDR1 and CDR2 (germline): LNHDA, SQIVND (reference sequence). This CDR3 region has 15 residues. V was shortened by 5 bases and J by 0 bases, with 10 bases between the two germline ends. CDR3 DNA sequence: TGTGCCAGTAGTTGGTCCAGGGCAACTAATGAAAAACTGTTTTTT. This encodes CASSWSRATNEKLFF.

V usage is TRBV11-2 and J usage is TRBJ2-5; D gene unclear. Trimming left V 3 bases short and J 4 bases short, with 12 bases between. The CDR3 extends over 14 amino acids. Germline V gene sequence: CDR1 SGHAT, CDR2 FQNNGV. The CDR3: CASSLNQRRETQYF. CDR3 sequence (DNA): TGTGCCAGCAGCTTGAATCAGCGTCGAGAGACCCAGTACTTC.

The rearrangement joins TRBV5-1 to TRBJ1-4; 9 bases fit TRBD1. V gave up 3 bases and J gave up 8 bases; unmatched junction bases: 5. This CDR3 has 14 residues. CDR1 and CDR2 (germline): SGHRS, YFSETQ. The CDR3 region is CASSSGTGNEKLFF. DNA for the CDR3: TGCGCCAGCAGCTCGGGGACAGGGAACGAAAAACTGTTTTTT. Based on the CDR3 plus reference TRBV5-1 and TRBJ1-4, the full variable domain is KAGVTQTPRYLIKTRGQQVTLSCSPISGHRSVSWYQQTPGQGLQFLFEYFSETQRNKGNFPGRFSGRQFSNSRSEMNVSTLELGDSALYLCASSSGTGNEKLFFGSGTQLSVL.

This clone came up a few times. The chain carries TRBV18 and TRBJ1-2; TRBD1 might be the D (6 bases). CDR1 is KGHSH and CDR2 is LQKENI in the germline V gene. The length of the CDR3 is 12 residues. V lost 3 bases and J 5 bases, leaving 7 bases between the germline ends. CDR3 loop: CASSPTGYGYTF. The CDR3 nucleotides are TGTGCCAGCTCACCGACAGGATATGGCTACACCTTC.

The chain uses TRBV5-8 and TRBJ1-4; 9 bases are shared with TRBD1. The CDR3 spans 15 residues. With V trimmed by 3 bases and J by 8 bases, 8 bases remained unmatched. Germline CDR1 is SGHTS and CDR2 is YDEGEE. CDR3 loop: CASSWPGQGEEKLFF. DNA of the CDR3: TGTGCCAGCAGCTGGCCGGGACAGGGAGAAGAAAAACTGTTTTTT.

The chain joins TRBV10-3 to TRBJ1-1; D call uncertain. Trimming pared 6 bases from V and 0 bases from J, leaving 11 bases between. The CDR3 is made up of 14 amino acids. Germline V gene sequence: CDR1 ENHRY, CDR2 SYGVKD. In DNA, the CDR3 is TGTGCCATCAGGAGCCCTTCCGTGAACACTGAAGCTTTCTTT. It specifies CAIRSPSVNTEAFF.

The chain joins TRBV4-3 to TRBJ2-1, with unresolved D. V was clipped by 4 bases and J by 9 bases, with 13 bases between them. Germline V CDR1 and CDR2: LGHNA, YSLEER. There are 13 residues in the CDR3. The CDR3, as DNA: TGCGCCAGCAGCCTAGCCGGGTTTGGTGAGCAGTTCTTC. It yields the protein CASSLAGFGEQFF.

This chain connects TRBV4-3 to TRBJ2-3; perhaps TRBD1 as D (6 bases). Per the germline V gene, CDR1 is LGHNA and CDR2 is YSLEER. Trimming removed 0 bases from V and 1 base from J, with 14 bases in between. The CDR3 is 17 amino acids. CDR3 loop: CASSQDWAGEGTDTQYF. The CDR3 region has the DNA TGCGCCAGCAGCCAAGATTGGGCAGGGGAAGGCACAGATACGCAGTATTTT.

The V call is TRBV5-1, the J call TRBJ1-1, with unresolved D. Per the germline V gene, CDR1 is SGHRS and CDR2 is YFSETQ. The CDR3 is 14 amino acids. V lost 4 bases and J lost 7, with 17 bases in between. CDR3 protein: CASSLSAPRGEAFF. The CDR3 region has the DNA TGCGCCAGCAGCCTATCCGCTCCTCGCGGTGAAGCTTTCTTT. Filled out from reference TRBV5-1 and TRBJ1-1, the complete variable domain reads KAGVTQTPRYLIKTRGQQVTLSCSPISGHRSVSWYQQTPGQGLQFLFEYFSETQRNKGNFPGRFSGRQFSNSRSEMNVSTLELGDSALYLCASSLSAPRGEAFFGQGTRLTVV.

V usage is TRBV10-2 and J usage is TRBJ2-5, with 9 bases aligning to TRBD2. The CDR3 contains 15 residues. Trimming cost V 7 bases and J 4 bases; bases outside gene matches: 10. Germline loops: CDR1 WSHSY, CDR2 SAAADI. The DNA for the CDR3 is TGCGCCAGCAACCCCCGGACTAGCGCTGGAGAGACCCAGTACTTC. Translated, it gives CASNPRTSAGETQYF.

The table lists this clone with a count of one. The chain employs TRBV6-1 and TRBJ2-1; 7 nucleotides match TRBD1. The V gene end was trimmed by 1 base and the J gene end by 8 bases; junction bases not matched to a gene: 5. The CDR3 has 14 amino acids. CDR1 is MNHNS and CDR2 is SASEGT in the germline V gene. The CDR3 protein is CASSEVGGPDEQFF. The CDR3 DNA sequence: TGTGCCAGCAGTGAAGTAGGGGGCCCCGATGAGCAGTTCTTC.

The genes are TRBV18 and TRBJ2-5, with 10 bases aligning to TRBD1. Per germline, CDR1 KGHSH and CDR2 LQKENI. V was pared by 5 bases and J by 5 bases, with 8 bases of the junction left unmatched. The CDR3 extends over 15 amino acids. For the CDR3, the DNA is TGTGCCAGCTCAGCTGGACAGGGGGATTGGGAGACCCAGTACTTC. Translated: CASSAGQGDWETQYF.

The chain is built from TRBV4-2 and TRBJ2-7; TRBD2 matches 9 bases. This CDR3 is 15 amino acids long. The ends lost 4 bases at V and 1 base at J; junction bases unmatched: 5. Germline lookup yields CDR1 LGHNA and CDR2 YNFKEQ. CDR3 protein: CASSLDSGSSYEQYF. The DNA for the CDR3 is TGTGCCAGCAGCCTGGATAGCGGGAGTTCCTACGAGCAGTACTTC.

The CDR3 is CASSQGVGSWGDTQYF. CDR3 DNA sequence: TGTGCCAGCAGCCAGGGAGTAGGGTCCTGGGGTGATACGCAGTATTTT. This chain connects TRBV14 to TRBJ2-3, with D maybe TRBD2 (5 bases). V was trimmed by 3 bases and J by 6 bases, leaving 19 bases between them. The CDR3 extends over 16 amino acids. From germline, CDR1 is SGHDN and CDR2 FVKESK.

This clone was observed once. The V call is TRBV28, the J call TRBJ1-1, with 10 nucleotides matching TRBD1. With 6 bases clipped from V and 1 base from J, the junction kept 5 bases outside the gene matches. The CDR3 is made up of 15 amino acids. Germline V gene data show CDR1 as MDHEN and CDR2 as SYDVKM. This CDR3 is CASRKTGGGNTEAFF. CDR3 sequence (DNA): TGTGCCAGCAGGAAGACAGGGGGCGGGAACACTGAAGCTTTCTTT.

The chain recombines TRBV5-6 with TRBJ2-6, with 7 bases lining up with TRBD2. V lost 0 bases and J lost 2; bases outside the gene matches: 8. Per germline, CDR1 SGHDT and CDR2 YYEEEE. This CDR3 region has 18 residues. The CDR3 sequence is CASSLAGRQGPGANVLTF. CDR3 DNA sequence: TGTGCCAGCAGCTTGGCCGGGAGGCAGGGTCCTGGGGCCAACGTCCTGACTTTC.

This rearrangement joins TRBV5-1 to TRBJ2-5; D is unresolved. Trimming removed 5 bases at V and 5 bases at J, with 10 bases between. There are 12 residues in the CDR3. In germline, CDR1 is SGHRS, CDR2 YFSETQ. This CDR3 reads CASSSGGETQYF. CDR3 in DNA: TGCGCCAGCAGTAGTGGTGGTGAGACCCAGTACTTC.

This rearrangement joins TRBV9 to TRBJ2-1, with TRBD2 identical over 14 bases. This CDR3 comprises 17 residues. Germline V gene sequence: CDR1 SGDLS, CDR2 YYNGEE. With V trimmed by 0 bases and J by 9 bases, 8 bases remained unmatched. The CDR3 DNA sequence: TGTGCCAGCAGCGTAGCTCCCGGGACTAGCGGGAGCCCTGAGCAGTTCTTC. Its translation is CASSVAPGTSGSPEQFF.

This rearrangement joins TRBV7-3 to TRBJ2-5, with 10 bases lining up with TRBD2. Trimming at V came to 5 bases and at J to 5 bases, leaving 8 bases not matched to a gene. The CDR3 runs to 15 residues. CDR1 and CDR2 (germline): SGHTA, FQGTGA. DNA for the CDR3: TGTGCCAGCAGCCCGGGTCTAGCGGGAGCGGAGACCCAGTACTTC. Amino acids: CASSPGLAGAETQYF.

V gene TRBV27 combines with J gene TRBJ2-5, with 8 bases aligning to TRBD2. The CDR3 sequence is 15 residues long. In germline, CDR1 is MNHEY, CDR2 SMNVEV (reference sequence). J lost 4 bases, V lost 0 bases, and 4 bases had no gene match. This CDR3 is CASSLSGRATETQYF. The CDR3 coding sequence is TGTGCCAGCAGTTTATCCGGGAGGGCCACAGAGACCCAGTACTTC.

The gene calls are TRBV27 and TRBJ2-5; tentatively, D is TRBD1 (6 bases). CDR3 length: 14 amino acids. Trimming took 3 bases from V and 3 from J, leaving 11 bases between them. Germline V gene sequence: CDR1 MNHEY, CDR2 SMNVEV (reference sequence). CDR3 DNA sequence: TGTGCCAGCAGTTTGCGGACAGCCAAAGAGACCCAGTACTTC. This encodes CASSLRTAKETQYF.

The count of this clone is one. The chain employs TRBV29-1 and TRBJ1-4; D is ambiguous. V dropped 8 bases and J dropped 7 bases, with 20 bases sitting between them. Germline CDR1 reads SQVTM; CDR2 reads ANQGSEA. CDR3 size: 14 residues. The CDR3: CSILDEGVSEKLFF. CDR3 DNA sequence: TGCAGCATCTTGGATGAGGGAGTCAGTGAAAAACTGTTTTTT.

This chain uses TRBV5-1 with TRBJ2-5; TRBD2 might be the D (6 bases). The germline CDR1 and CDR2 sequences are SGHRS and YFSETQ. The CDR3 spans 13 residues. Trimming took 4 bases from V and 7 from J, leaving 14 bases between them. The CDR3 sequence: CASSTGDGGTQYF. The CDR3 coding sequence is TGCGCCAGCAGCACCGGGGACGGGGGGACCCAGTACTTC.

V gene TRBV7-6 combines with J gene TRBJ2-3, with D perhaps matching TRBD2 (8 bases). With 5 bases removed from V and 2 bases from J, the gap between germline ends came to 17 bases. This CDR3 contains 16 residues. Per the germline V gene, CDR1 is SGHVS and CDR2 is FNYEAQ. CDR3 in DNA: TGTGCCAGCAGCCGAGGGGGCGGGAGGTCCACAGATACGCAGTATTTT. Encoded protein: CASSRGGGRSTDTQYF.

The chain combines TRBV11-2 with TRBJ1-4, with 7 nucleotides matching TRBD1. Germline V lookup: CDR1 SGHAT, CDR2 FQNNGV. Germline trimming cut 6 bases from V and 5 bases from J; bases unmatched to any gene: 0. The CDR3 extends over 12 amino acids. This CDR3 is CASRTGNEKLFF. CDR3 in DNA: TGTGCCAGCAGGACAGGGAATGAAAAACTGTTTTTT.

The V and J genes are TRBV2 and TRBJ2-7, with D unclear. The V end was cut by 3 bases, the J end by 7 bases, with 16 bases between. The germline CDR1 and CDR2 sequences are SNHLY and FYNNEI. The CDR3 runs to 14 residues. The CDR3 sequence: CASSELAERLEQYF. CDR3 bases: TGTGCCAGCAGTGAGTTAGCAGAACGCTTAGAGCAGTACTTC.

This clone has more than one count but fewer than ten. The chain recombines TRBV5-6 with TRBJ2-7; a possible D gene is TRBD2 (5 bases). The CDR3 is made up of 14 amino acids. CDR1 is SGHDT, CDR2 YYEEEE, per germline. V was cut by 4 bases and J by 7 bases, with 18 bases left in between. In DNA form, the CDR3 reads TGTGCCAGCAGCCCGGTCGGGGAGTGGAGGGAGCAGTACTTC. Its translation: CASSPVGEWREQYF.

In nucleotides, the CDR3 is TGTGCCAGCAGTCCCGGGACAGGGGATAGGTCTGGGGCCAACGTCCTGACTTTC. This encodes CASSPGTGDRSGANVLTF. The chain recombines TRBV28 with TRBJ2-6, with TRBD1 matching 10 bases. This CDR3 has 18 residues. Germline V gene lookup returns CDR1 MDHEN and CDR2 SYDVKM. Unmatched junction bases numbered 8, after V lost 5 bases and J lost 1 base. The full variable domain, completed using reference TRBV28 and TRBJ2-6, is DVKVTQSSRYLVKRTGEKVFLECVQDMDHENMFWYRQDPGLGLRLIYFSYDVKMKEKGDIPEGYSVSREKKERFSLILESASTNQTSMYLCASSPGTGDRSGANVLTFGAGSRLTVL.